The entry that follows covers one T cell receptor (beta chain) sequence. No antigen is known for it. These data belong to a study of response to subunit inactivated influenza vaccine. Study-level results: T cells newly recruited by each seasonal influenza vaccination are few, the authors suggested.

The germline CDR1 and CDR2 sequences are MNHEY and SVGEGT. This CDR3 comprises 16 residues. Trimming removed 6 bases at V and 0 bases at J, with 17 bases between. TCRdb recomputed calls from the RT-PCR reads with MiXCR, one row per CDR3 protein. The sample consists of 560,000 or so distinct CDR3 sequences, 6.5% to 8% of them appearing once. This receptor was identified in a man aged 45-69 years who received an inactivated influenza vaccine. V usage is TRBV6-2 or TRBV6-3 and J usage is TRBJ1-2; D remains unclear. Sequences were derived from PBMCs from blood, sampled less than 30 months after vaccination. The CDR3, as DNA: TGTGCCAGCAGCTATCCCGACCGTCAAGCTAACTATGGCTACACCTTC. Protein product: CASSYPDRQANYGYTF.